Sequencing of this TCR beta chain was carried out in a study of cytomegalovirus exposure and HLA in healthy donors. General study findings and limits: The study carried out a later analysis of TCR beta sequences. It associated around 17,000 of them with specific HLA alleles at a false discovery rate of 0.05. Data from an earlier analysis indicated that most TCR beta V segments were productive either about 90% or about 30% of the time. Accurate predictions that matched the HLA-A and HLA-B alleles of most subjects were reportedly made from TCR beta sequences.

Germline V gene data show CDR1 as PRHDT and CDR2 as FYEKMQ (reference sequence). This CDR3 comprises 14 residues. Trimming stripped 3 bases from V and 4 bases from J, with 12 bases between. On this clone: Its antigen is as yet unknown.

Use of 60 Vbeta and 13 Jbeta primers characterized the PCR. The authors' processing: Later, an analysis found about 80 million unique TCR beta chains, and around 10 million of these were shared. TCRdb's table, derived via immunoSEQ multiplex PCR, lists solely in-frame clones and lacks some. V and J calls and clone size are those listed in that table; D and trimming were worked out from the DNA. The sample has over 95,000 clones, more than 60% seen once. Specimen: PBMCs. The chain uses TRBV13 and TRBJ1-1, with D unclear. The TCR was taken from a female donor in good health and CMV-seronegative. The DNA of the CDR3 is TGTGCCAGCAGCTTGAGGAAAGCGAGCACTGAAGCTTTCTTT. Its translation: CASSLRKASTEAFF.